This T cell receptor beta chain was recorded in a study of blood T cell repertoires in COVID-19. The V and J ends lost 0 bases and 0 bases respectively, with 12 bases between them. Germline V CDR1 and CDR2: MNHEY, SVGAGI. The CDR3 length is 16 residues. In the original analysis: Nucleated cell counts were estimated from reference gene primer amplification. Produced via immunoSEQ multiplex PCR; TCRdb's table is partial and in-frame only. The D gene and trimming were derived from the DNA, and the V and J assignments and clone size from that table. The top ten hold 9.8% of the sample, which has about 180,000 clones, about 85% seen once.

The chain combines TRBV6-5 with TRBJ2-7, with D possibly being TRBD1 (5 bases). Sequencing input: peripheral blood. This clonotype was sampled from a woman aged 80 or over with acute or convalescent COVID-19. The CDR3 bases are TGTGCCAGCAGTTACTCTTCAGGGATCCTCTCCTACGAGCAGTACTTC. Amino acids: CASSYSSGILSYEQYF.